The clone carrying this T cell receptor (beta chain) has a single count. The data were obtained in a study of response to subunit inactivated influenza vaccine. The CDR3 runs 12 residues. Germline CDR1 MNHNY, CDR2 SVGAGI (reference sequence). V shed 5 bases and J shed 7 bases, with 10 bases lying between them. Each CDR3 protein is one row after TCRdb ran MiXCR on the RT-PCR reads. The sample has about 540,000 distinct CDR3 sequences, 20% to 25% seen once; the top ten hold under 3.5%. In addition, the sample was reused for a study of T cells expressing NK-cell markers. As that report states: Production of TCR beta cDNA relied on 5'RACE template switching with UMIs. HCMV seropositivity marked seven of the eight sequenced donors; one was seronegative.

This specimen was CD4+ T cells sorted from PBMCs, taken roughly 13 days after vaccination. The sequence was obtained from a man between 50 and 59 years old who received an inactivated influenza vaccine. The chain has TRBV6-6 and TRBJ2-3; D remains ambiguous. CDR3 loop: CASSPDLYTQYF. CDR3 bases: TGTGCCAGCAGTCCCGACCTATATACGCAGTATTTT.